The 21 T cell receptor beta chains in this list originate from one sample, sequenced in a study of beta chain features in type 1 diabetes. Reverse transcription of all isolated RNA meant that expressed TCRB transcripts were sequenced. The repertoire was sequenced with immunoSEQ multiplex PCR; TCRdb's copy has only in-frame clones and lacks some. Here the sample spans 110,000 to 150,000 clones, 9.2% being singletons. The material sequenced was central memory CD4+ T cells from blood. The receptors stem from a man aged 18 to 35 in good health.

Only a few counts were recorded for this clone. The chain is built from TRBV19 and TRBJ1-2, with D possibly being TRBD1 (6 bases). The germline V and J ends were trimmed by 5 bases and 4 bases, with 11 bases remaining between them. This CDR3 is 13 amino acids long. From germline, CDR1 is LNHDA and CDR2 SQIVND (reference sequence). DNA for the CDR3: TGTGCCAGTAGTGCCCGGACAGCCTATGGCTACACCTTC. This encodes CASSARTAYGYTF. The full variable domain, with the rest looked up from reference TRBV19 and TRBJ1-2, is DGGITQSPKYLFRKEGQNVTLSCEQNLNHDAMYWYRQDPGQGLRLIYYSQIVNDFQKGDIAEGYSVSREKKESFPLTVTSAQKNPTAFYLCASSARTAYGYTFGSGTRLTVV.

This clone occurred many times. The CDR3 region is CASSSAAGEETQYF. CDR3 DNA sequence: TGTGCCAGCAGCTCGGCGGCAGGGGAAGAGACCCAGTACTTC. The chain uses TRBV7-7 and TRBJ2-5, with D tentatively TRBD1 (6 bases). Germline V lookup: CDR1 SSHAT, CDR2 FNYEAQ (reference sequence). The V end lost 4 bases, the J end lost 3 bases, and 12 bases lay between the germline ends. The CDR3 consists of 14 residues.

The chain couples TRBV6-5 to TRBJ2-5; D is perhaps TRBD2 (5 bases). The DNA end is a closer match to TRBJ2-7, so the J assignment may be wrong. Germline V gives CDR1 MNHEY, CDR2 SVGAGI. The CDR3 loop spans 14 amino acids. CDR3 loop: CASRVGGSSYEQYF. In DNA form, the CDR3 reads TGTGCCAGCAGGGTCGGAGGATCCTCCTACGAGCAGTACTTC.

This clone was seen just once. This chain joins TRBV30 and TRBJ1-6; TRBD1 agrees at 7 bases. Germline assignment: CDR1 GTSNPN and CDR2 SVGIG (reference sequence). The CDR3 totals 16 residues. V dropped 1 base and J dropped 5; count of bases not matched to a gene: 8. The CDR3, as DNA: TGTGCCTGGAGTGCATACAGGGGAACAAATAATTCACCCCTCCACTTT. Protein product: CAWSAYRGTNNSPLHF.

At least ten counts were recorded for this clone. V usage is TRBV7-2 and J usage is TRBJ2-5, with D maybe TRBD1 (5 bases). V was trimmed by 4 bases and J by 5 bases, leaving 8 bases between them. CDR3 size: 12 residues. Germline assignment: CDR1 SGHTA and CDR2 FQGNSA. The CDR3 sequence: CASSSKGETQYF. The CDR3 coding sequence is TGTGCCAGCAGCTCGAAGGGGGAGACCCAGTACTTC.

This clone appeared many times. The chain is built from TRBV30 and TRBJ2-1; 11 positions match TRBD2. Per the germline V gene, CDR1 is GTSNPN and CDR2 is SVGIG (reference sequence). Trimming at V came to 8 bases and at J to 7 bases, leaving 7 bases not matched to a gene. This CDR3 is 13 amino acids long. The CDR3 spells CAVRLAGFNEQFF. In DNA form, the CDR3 reads TGTGCCGTTCGACTAGCGGGGTTTAATGAGCAGTTCTTC.

The sample holds a few counts of this clone. V gene TRBV5-1 combines with J gene TRBJ2-1; D remains unclear. The CDR3 loop spans 15 amino acids. Germline lookup yields CDR1 SGHRS and CDR2 YFSETQ. Trimming took 4 bases from V and 4 from J, leaving 15 bases between them. This CDR3 reads CASSPSQGEYNEQFF. The CDR3 nucleotides are TGCGCCAGCAGCCCTAGTCAAGGAGAGTACAATGAGCAGTTCTTC.

V and J are TRBV5-1 and TRBJ2-3; D possibly corresponds to TRBD1 (6 bases). Trimming left V 0 bases short and J 3 bases short, with 11 bases between. CDR3 length: 15 amino acids. The germline CDR1 and CDR2 sequences are SGHRS and YFSETQ. The DNA for the CDR3 is TGCGCCAGCAGCTTGGTGGGGGCTCTGACAGATACGCAGTATTTT. Its protein is CASSLVGALTDTQYF.

This chain joins TRBV19 and TRBJ1-2; TRBD1 agrees at 10 bases. With 9 bases clipped from V and 5 bases from J, the junction kept 18 bases outside the gene matches. CDR1 is LNHDA, CDR2 SQIVND, per germline (reference sequence). The CDR3 has 17 residues. CDR3 protein: CASKSGTGAGLSYGYTF. The CDR3 coding sequence is TGTGCCAGCAAGTCCGGGACAGGGGCAGGCCTCTCATATGGCTACACCTTC.

This clone was observed a few times. The chain links TRBV5-1 to TRBJ2-5; 7 bases line up with TRBD2. The V gene end was trimmed by 4 bases and the J gene end by 0 bases; junction bases not matched to a gene: 3. Germline V CDR1 and CDR2: SGHRS, YFSETQ. The CDR3 runs to 14 residues. The CDR3 here is CASSLGLYQETQYF. CDR3 coding DNA: TGCGCCAGCAGCCTGGGACTATACCAAGAGACCCAGTACTTC.

The chain employs TRBV7-2 and TRBJ2-5, with 10 bases that match TRBD2. The germline gives CDR1 SGHTA, CDR2 FQGNSA. The CDR3 covers 17 residues. The J segment lost 5 bases and the V segment lost 1 base, leaving 10 bases of the junction unmatched. CDR3: CASSLVVRAGGAETQYF. CDR3 DNA sequence: TGTGCCAGCAGCTTAGTGGTTCGAGCGGGGGGGGCGGAGACCCAGTACTTC.

This clone was found many times. This sequence joins TRBV29-1 and TRBJ2-2, with D possibly being TRBD2 (6 bases). Germline loops: CDR1 SQVTM, CDR2 ANQGSEA. The CDR3 covers 12 residues. Trimming stripped 4 bases from V and 7 bases from J, with 10 bases between. In DNA form, the CDR3 reads TGCAGCGTTGGGAGGGGAGACGGGGAGCTGTTTTTT. Translating it yields CSVGRGDGELFF.

This clone appeared a few times. The gene calls are TRBV14 and TRBJ2-1; 8 bases agree with TRBD2. Per germline, CDR1 SGHDN and CDR2 FVKESK. The J segment lost 4 bases and the V segment lost 3 bases, leaving 8 bases of the junction unmatched. This CDR3 has 16 amino acids. As DNA, the CDR3 is TGTGCCAGCAGCCAGATAGGGCGGGGGGCGTACAATGAGCAGTTCTTC. Encoded protein: CASSQIGRGAYNEQFF.

This clone was observed a handful of times. The rearrangement uses TRBV5-4 and TRBJ1-2; D gene ambiguous. The germline V and J ends were trimmed by 4 bases and 3 bases, with 13 bases remaining between them. This CDR3 region has 14 residues. Per germline, CDR1 SGHNT and CDR2 YYREEE (reference sequence). The CDR3 DNA sequence: TGTGCCAGCAGCCTCCGGGGTACCGACTATGGCTACACCTTC. As protein: CASSLRGTDYGYTF.

This clone has a handful of counts. This sequence joins TRBV28 and TRBJ1-2; D not resolved. This CDR3 region has 14 residues. The germline V gene encodes CDR1 MDHEN and CDR2 SYDVKM. The V end lost 8 bases, the J end lost 1 base, and 14 bases lay between the germline ends. The CDR3 DNA reads as TGTGCCAGCGCTTTGGCTCACAATAACTATGGCTACACCTTC. It codes for CASALAHNNYGYTF.

The gene calls are TRBV25-1 and TRBJ2-5; 13 nucleotides agree with TRBD2. Germline V lookup: CDR1 MGHDK, CDR2 SYGVNS. CDR3 length equals 13 residues. V shed 9 bases, J shed 9 bases, and the junction held 7 bases outside the gene matches. The CDR3 sequence: CASGTSGAKSQYF. In DNA form, the CDR3 reads TGTGCCAGTGGGACTAGCGGGGCCAAATCCCAGTACTTC.

The chain employs TRBV5-1 and TRBJ2-1; D perhaps matches TRBD2 (5 bases). CDR1 SGHRS and CDR2 YFSETQ come from the germline V gene. The CDR3 has 13 residues. Trimming left V 4 bases short and J 10 bases short, with 15 bases between. The CDR3 DNA sequence: TGCGCCAGCAGCAGGGAACGAGGGCACGAGCAGTTCTTC. As protein: CASSRERGHEQFF. The entire variable domain, with the rest obtained from reference TRBV5-1 and TRBJ2-1, is as follows: KAGVTQTPRYLIKTRGQQVTLSCSPISGHRSVSWYQQTPGQGLQFLFEYFSETQRNKGNFPGRFSGRQFSNSRSEMNVSTLELGDSALYLCASSRERGHEQFFGPGTRLTVL.

A few counts support this clone. CDR3 nucleotide sequence: TGTGCCTGGAGACCACCGGGGACAGTCTTTGGCTACACCTTC. Protein: CAWRPPGTVFGYTF. The chain recombines TRBV30 with TRBJ1-2; TRBD1 matches 7 bases. J was trimmed by 7 bases and V by 3 bases; bases with no gene match: 11. The germline V gene encodes CDR1 GTSNPN and CDR2 SVGIG (reference sequence). This CDR3 is built from 14 residues.

The chain carries TRBV6-5 and TRBJ1-3; possibly TRBD1 for D (5 bases). CDR1 and CDR2 (germline): MNHEY, SVGAGI. Deletions cut 5 bases from V and 0 bases from J, with 11 bases between. This CDR3 region has 15 residues. The CDR3 here is CASSRTGTSGNTIYF. In nucleotides, the CDR3 is TGTGCCAGCAGTAGAACAGGCACCTCTGGAAACACCATATATTTT.

This rearrangement joins TRBV7-9 to TRBJ2-5, with D possibly being TRBD1 (6 bases). Deletions cut 1 base from V and 4 bases from J, with 22 bases between. The CDR3 is 18 amino acids. Germline V CDR1 and CDR2: SEHNR, FQNEAQ (reference sequence). The DNA for the CDR3 is TGTGCCAGCAGCTTAGTGGGCAGAGGGGGTATATCTCGAGAGACCCAGTACTTC. It codes for CASSLVGRGGISRETQYF.

The chain has TRBV7-3 and TRBJ2-5, with 8 bases identical to TRBD2. CDR1 and CDR2 from the germline V gene are SGHTA and FQGTGA. The CDR3 runs 19 residues. The ends lost 2 bases at V and 1 base at J; junction bases unmatched: 15. The CDR3 DNA reads TGTGCCAGCAGCTTATCGGGGACTCTCGCGGGGGGCTCCCAAGAGACCCAGTACTTC. The encoded protein is CASSLSGTLAGGSQETQYF.